This T cell receptor beta chain originates from a study of CD8+ T cells in alopecia areata. Turning to the study itself: The study gave treated patients oral tofacitinib at 5 to 10 mg twice daily. Study observations and caveats: Higher clonality than in normal scalp was seen in lesional scalp, especially alopecia totalis/universalis.

Extracted from the samples, RNA was reverse transcribed into cDNA to serve as the sequencing template. Assay: immunoSEQ multiplex PCR; the TCRdb copy retains only in-frame clones and omits some. The repertoire holds 140,000 to 150,000 clones, about 60% seen once, with around 6% in the top ten. Per germline, CDR1 SGHRS and CDR2 YFSETQ. V was clipped by 4 bases and J by 5 bases; unmatched bases: 7. The CDR3 is 16 residues long. As concerns this clone: Its antigen is still unknown.

The chain has TRBV5-1 and TRBJ2-7, with 15 bases that match TRBD2. Specimen: CD4+ T cells sorted from blood, collected at week 0. This sequence originates from a human donor with alopecia areata. The CDR3 is CASSGGLAGGPDEQYF. CDR3 bases: TGCGCCAGCAGCGGCGGACTAGCGGGGGGGCCTGACGAGCAGTACTTC.